Each of the 25 T cell receptor beta chains below was sequenced from the same sample in a study of blood T cell repertoires in COVID-19. Repertoires were generated with immunoSEQ multiplex PCR, while TCRdb's copy carries only in-frame clones and drops some. Of 150,000 to 200,000 clones in the sample, 65% to 85% were seen once. Sequencing was done on a sample of peripheral blood. All receptors derive from a man in his sixties with active or convalescent COVID-19.

The CDR3 sequence is CASSVGGGGLNEKLFF. CDR3 DNA sequence: TGTGCCAGCAGTGTTGGCGGTGGCGGACTTAATGAAAAACTGTTTTTT. The genes are TRBV2 and TRBJ1-4; D is unclear. This CDR3 region has 16 residues. The germline CDR1 and CDR2 sequences are SNHLY and FYNNEI. V was cut by 4 bases and J by 4 bases, with 16 bases left in between. Drawing the rest from reference TRBV2 and TRBJ1-4, the complete variable domain is EPEVTQTPSHQVTQMGQEVILRCVPISNHLYFYWYRQILGQKVEFLVSFYNNEISEKSEIFDDQFSVERPDGSNFTLKIRSTKLEDSAMYFCASSVGGGGLNEKLFFGSGTQLSVL.

The chain recombines TRBV15 with TRBJ1-5; the D is unclear. Between the trimmed V and J ends, which lost 3 bases and 5 bases, there was a span of 14 bases. CDR1 and CDR2 (germline): LNHNV, YYDKDF (reference sequence). There are 15 residues in the CDR3. CDR3 residues: CATSSSSRRDQPQHF. DNA of the CDR3: TGTGCCACCAGCAGCTCTTCTCGCCGGGATCAGCCCCAGCATTTT.

This clone was counted only a few times. The chain carries TRBV24-1 and TRBJ1-5; perhaps TRBD1 as D (6 bases). The ends were cut back, 2 bases at V and 4 bases at J, with 20 bases in the middle. The CDR3 sequence is 18 residues long. The germline CDR1 and CDR2 sequences are KGHDR and SFDVKD. CDR3 DNA: TGTGCCACCAGTGATTCGTCTTCTGGGGGCGACTGGAATCAGCCCCAGCATTTT. It translates to CATSDSSSGGDWNQPQHF.

The rearrangement uses TRBV15 and TRBJ1-2; TRBD1 might be the D (5 bases). The CDR3 runs 15 residues. Germline V gene sequence: CDR1 LNHNV, CDR2 YYDKDF (reference sequence). V lost 0 bases to trimming and J lost 5 bases, with 13 bases between them. For the CDR3, the DNA is TGTGCCACCAGCAGAGATCATAATCAGGGATATGGCTACACCTTC. It specifies CATSRDHNQGYGYTF. Supplemented by reference TRBV15 and TRBJ1-2, the full variable domain reads DAMVIQNPRYQVTQFGKPVTLSCSQTLNHNVMYWYQQKSSQAPKLLFHYYDKDFNNEADTPDNFQSRRPNTSFCFLDIRSPGLGDTAMYLCATSRDHNQGYGYTFGSGTRLTVV.

Here the CDR3 DNA reads TGCGCCAGCAGCTTGGCCGCGGGGAGCTCCTACAATGAGCAGTTCTTC. Translation: CASSLAAGSSYNEQFF. This rearrangement joins TRBV5-1 to TRBJ2-1; tentatively, D is TRBD2 (6 bases). The CDR3 has 16 amino acids. V lost 0 bases, J lost 0 bases, and 10 bases lay in between. Germline V gives CDR1 SGHRS, CDR2 YFSETQ.

J is TRBJ2-2 and V is TRBV7-6, with 7 bases fitting TRBD2. This CDR3 comprises 15 residues. In germline, CDR1 is SGHVS, CDR2 FNYEAQ. The J segment lost 5 bases and the V segment lost 5 bases, leaving 8 bases of the junction unmatched. The CDR3 coding sequence is TGTGCCAGCAGCACCACGGGGGAGGGGACCGGGGAGCTGTTTTTT. This encodes CASSTTGEGTGELFF.

V and J are TRBV11-3 and TRBJ2-7; TRBD2 might be the D (6 bases). The V end was cut by 1 base, the J end by 5 bases, with 9 bases between. Germline lookup yields CDR1 SGHNT and CDR2 YENEEA. CDR3 length: 13 residues. CDR3 protein: CASSLGDSHEQYF. In nucleotides, the CDR3 is TGTGCCAGCAGCTTAGGGGACTCGCACGAGCAGTACTTC.

This clone was found a few times. The chain joins TRBV3-1 (or the pseudogene TRBV3-2) to TRBJ2-7, with 7 positions matching TRBD1. Trimming took 4 bases from V and 6 from J; bases not matched to a gene: 9. The CDR3 is 14 residues long. Germline CDR1 and CDR2: LGHDT and YNNKEL (reference sequence). The CDR3 region is CASSPRQGVTEQYF. Here the CDR3 DNA reads TGTGCCAGCAGCCCCCGACAGGGCGTCACCGAGCAGTACTTC.

The V call is TRBV21-1, the J call TRBJ2-7; the table's D call, TRBD1, has no DNA check behind it. TRBV21-1 is given as a pseudogene. The CDR3 extends over 15 amino acids. CDR3 protein: CASSQRHHSIHEQYF. The CDR3 DNA follows: TGTGCCAGCAGCCAAAGGCATCACAGTATCCACGAGCAGTACTTC.

The chain uses TRBV18 and TRBJ1-3, with D maybe TRBD1 (6 bases). In germline, CDR1 is KGHSH, CDR2 LQKENI. The CDR3 is 16 residues long. V lost 3 bases, J lost 0 bases, and 12 bases lay in between. Here the CDR3 DNA reads TGTGCCAGCTCACCCGACCTACAGGGCTCTGGAAACACCATATATTTT. Its translation is CASSPDLQGSGNTIYF.

The V call is TRBV6-5, the J call TRBJ2-7; D is unresolved. V was pared by 6 bases and J by 0 bases, with 3 bases between. This CDR3 spans 11 amino acids. Germline V gene lookup returns CDR1 MNHEY and CDR2 SVGAGI. CDR3 DNA: TGTGCCAGCAGCAACTCCTACGAGCAGTACTTC. It specifies CASSNSYEQYF.

The table lists this clone with a count of one. This chain uses TRBV29-1 with TRBJ2-7; D is unclear. Germline assignment: CDR1 SQVTM and CDR2 ANQGSEA. This CDR3 is 14 amino acids long. Trimming pared 4 bases from V and 5 bases from J, leaving 18 bases between. The CDR3 here is CSVVNPGGIDEQYF. The DNA of the CDR3 is TGCAGCGTTGTCAACCCCGGCGGTATAGACGAGCAGTACTTC.

J is TRBJ2-5 and V is TRBV7-9; the D gene is possibly TRBD1 (5 bases). Between the trimmed V and J ends, which lost 6 bases and 5 bases, there was a span of 13 bases. CDR1 and CDR2 from the germline V gene are SEHNR and FQNEAQ (reference sequence). This CDR3 contains 13 residues. The CDR3 sequence is CASSKGQWETQYF. The DNA of the CDR3 is TGTGCCAGCAGTAAAGGACAATGGGAGACCCAGTACTTC.

This clone was recorded once. The V call is TRBV6-5, the J call TRBJ2-7, with TRBD2 matching 8 bases. Germline lookup yields CDR1 MNHEY and CDR2 SVGAGI. Trimming took 5 bases from V and 0 from J; bases not matched to a gene: 3. This CDR3 has 14 amino acids. The CDR3 region has the DNA TGTGCCAGCAGTAGCGGGGGAAGCTCCTACGAGCAGTACTTC. It specifies CASSSGGSSYEQYF.

Note on this clone: Other DNA sequences of this sample code for an identical CDR3. The rearrangement uses TRBV9 and TRBJ1-5, with D possibly TRBD1 on 6 matching bases. V dropped 0 bases and J dropped 3 bases, with 7 bases sitting between them. The CDR3 totals 14 residues. Germline CDR1 SGDLS, CDR2 YYNGEE. The CDR3 sequence is CASSVGTVNQPQHF. The CDR3, as DNA: TGTGCCAGCAGCGTAGGGACAGTCAATCAGCCCCAGCATTTT.

The chain couples TRBV10-3 to TRBJ1-5; D is undetermined. CDR1 is ENHRY, CDR2 SYGVKD, per germline. V shed 6 bases and J shed 2 bases, with 11 bases lying between them. The CDR3 has 14 amino acids. For the CDR3, the DNA is TGTGCCATCAGCGGCGGGTCGGGCAATCAGCCCCAGCATTTT. Its protein is CAISGGSGNQPQHF.

J is TRBJ1-1 and V is TRBV5-1; D possibly corresponds to TRBD1 (6 bases). This CDR3 region has 16 residues. Trimming removed 3 bases from V and 1 base from J, with 16 bases in between. CDR1 and CDR2 from the germline V gene are SGHRS and YFSETQ. The CDR3 spells CASSSRRIGGNTEAFF. CDR3 DNA sequence: TGCGCCAGCAGCTCCCGTAGGATAGGGGGGAACACTGAAGCTTTCTTT.

This rearrangement joins TRBV3-1 (or the pseudogene TRBV3-2) to TRBJ2-5; 7 bases line up with TRBD1. The germline gives CDR1 LGHDT, CDR2 YNNKEL (reference sequence). CDR3 length: 15 amino acids. Trimming took 6 bases from V and 1 from J; bases not matched to a gene: 8. DNA of the CDR3: TGTGCCAGCAGTCGACAGGGTGCCTCCCAAGAGACCCAGTACTTC. It translates to CASSRQGASQETQYF.

Details on this clone: Other nucleotide sequences in the sample specify the same CDR3. The chain recombines TRBV5-1 with TRBJ2-3; 11 bases match TRBD2. The trim removed 4 bases at V and 0 bases at J, leaving 4 bases unmatched. In germline, CDR1 is SGHRS, CDR2 YFSETQ. CDR3 length equals 16 residues. The CDR3 coding sequence is TGCGCCAGCAGCGGCGGGACTAGCGGTAGCACAGATACGCAGTATTTT. It encodes CASSGGTSGSTDTQYF.

The chain is built from TRBV5-4 and TRBJ1-2; tentatively, D is TRBD1 (5 bases). CDR3 length: 15 amino acids. Trimming cost V 4 bases and J 2 bases, with 15 bases left between them. CDR1 and CDR2 (germline): SGHNT, YYREEE (reference sequence). Written as DNA, the CDR3 is TGTGCCAGCAGCCGCAAGGAGGGGTCGAACTATGGCTACACCTTC. It encodes CASSRKEGSNYGYTF. The full variable domain, its missing parts supplied by reference TRBV5-4 and TRBJ1-2, is ETGVTQSPTHLIKTRGQQVTLRCSSQSGHNTVSWYQQALGQGPQFIFQYYREEENGRGNFPPRFSGLQFPNYSSELNVNALELDDSALYLCASSRKEGSNYGYTFGSGTRLTVV.

This clone was detected a few times. The V call is TRBV7-8, the J call TRBJ1-2; perhaps TRBD1 as D (6 bases). The V end lost 2 bases, the J end lost 4 bases, and 11 bases lay between the germline ends. Germline V gives CDR1 SGHVS, CDR2 FQNEAQ. The CDR3 loop spans 14 amino acids. The CDR3 nucleotides read TGTGCCAGCAGCTTAAGTGACAGGCCCTATGGCTACACCTTC. As protein: CASSLSDRPYGYTF.

The gene calls are TRBV18 and TRBJ1-5; 7 bases align to TRBD1. CDR3 length: 16 amino acids. Trimming at V came to 3 bases and at J to 1 base, leaving 6 bases not matched to a gene. In germline, CDR1 is KGHSH, CDR2 LQKENI. The CDR3 sequence is CASSPGGRGSNQPQHF. Here the CDR3 DNA reads TGTGCCAGCTCACCGGGAGGCAGGGGGAGCAATCAGCCCCAGCATTTT.

The chain recombines TRBV5-4 with TRBJ1-1; 8 bases agree with TRBD1. CDR3 length: 15 residues. Germline trimming cut 5 bases from V and 1 base from J; bases unmatched to any gene: 7. Germline CDR1 SGHNT, CDR2 YYREEE (reference sequence). The CDR3 region has the DNA TGTGCCAGCAGTCCCGGGACAGGAGCGAACACTGAAGCTTTCTTT. Amino acid sequence: CASSPGTGANTEAFF.

The count of this clone is one. V usage is TRBV20-1 and J usage is TRBJ2-5; D remains ambiguous. Germline-derived CDR1 and CDR2 are DFQATT and SNEGSKA (reference sequence). Between the trimmed V and J ends, which lost 3 bases and 2 bases, there was a span of 4 bases. The CDR3 has 11 amino acids. The CDR3 nucleotides read TGCAGTGCTAGCGGGCAAGAGACCCAGTACTTC. Protein: CSASGQETQYF.

A few counts support this clone. The chain employs TRBV6-5 and TRBJ2-7, with 11 nucleotides matching TRBD1. The CDR3 loop spans 14 amino acids. CDR1 MNHEY and CDR2 SVGAGI come from the germline V gene. The V and J ends lost 6 bases and 5 bases, in that order; junction bases with no gene match: 6. CDR3 amino acids: CASSLGQGVNEQYF. CDR3 sequence (DNA): TGTGCCAGCAGCTTGGGACAGGGGGTCAACGAGCAGTACTTC.